This T cell receptor beta chain stems from a study of blood T cells in healthy people across ages. Germline V gives CDR1 SGHTA, CDR2 FQGNSA. Trimming removed 1 base from V and 2 bases from J, with 6 bases in between. The CDR3 contains 13 residues. Caucasian, healthy and from Russia, the donors were aged between about 6 and 90. It was with a sample-barcoded 5' primer and a J-beta primer mix that a second PCR of roughly 6 to 11 cycles was run. A template-switch adaptor that had 12 random nucleotides put a tag on each cDNA molecule. TCRdb re-analysed the 5' RACE reads in MiXCR, keeping a single row per CDR3 protein. Of 1.5 million to 2 million distinct CDR3 sequences listed, roughly 43% were seen once; the top ten hold 23%. In this sample, this clonotype turned up a few times.

The chain carries TRBV7-2 and TRBJ2-7; D remains unclear. The receptor was isolated from a human donor in good health. The sequenced sample consisted of blood. DNA of the CDR3: TGTGCCAGCAGCTTAGTGGACCCCTACGAGCAGTACTTC. Protein sequence: CASSLVDPYEQYF.